A single sample is the source of the 23 T cell receptor beta chains below, sequenced in a study of identical twins. In TCRdb, the 5' RACE reads were re-called with MiXCR into one record per CDR3 protein. The repertoire holds a few hundred thousand distinct CDR3 sequences, 15% to 20% seen once, with 9.5% to 15% in the top ten. The source material was naive T cells sorted from blood. The receptor set was obtained from a man aged 50 to 59 in good health.

V usage is TRBV5-1 and J usage is TRBJ2-6; 8 nucleotides align to TRBD1. This CDR3 has 16 amino acids. With V trimmed by 6 bases and J by 0 bases, 5 bases remained unmatched. The germline CDR1 and CDR2 sequences are SGHRS and YFSETQ. The CDR3 loop is CASTGGQSSGANVLTF. The CDR3 region has the DNA TGCGCCAGCACAGGGGGCCAGAGCTCTGGGGCCAACGTCCTGACTTTC.

The chain links TRBV5-6 to TRBJ2-1, with a possible D match to TRBD1 (5 bases). V gave up 0 bases and J gave up 2 bases, with 12 bases separating them. Germline values: CDR1 SGHDT, CDR2 YYEEEE. This CDR3 has 16 residues. CDR3 in DNA: TGTGCCAGCAGCTTGGCAGGGCGGAGTCCCTACAATGAGCAGTTCTTC. Its translation is CASSLAGRSPYNEQFF.

This clonotype was observed a few times. The chain combines TRBV3-1 with TRBJ2-2, with no clear D. Germline V gene data show CDR1 as LGHDT and CDR2 as YNNKEL (reference sequence). Trimming took off 1 base at V and 3 bases at J, with 3 bases between the two ends. CDR3 length: 13 amino acids. The CDR3 DNA is TGTGCCAGCAGCCAAGGAGACACCGGGGAGCTGTTTTTT. Protein product: CASSQGDTGELFF.

This chain connects TRBV29-1 to TRBJ1-2, with TRBD1 identical over 7 bases. Trimming cost V 6 bases and J 3 bases; bases outside gene matches: 7. The CDR3 runs to 13 residues. The germline V gene encodes CDR1 SQVTM and CDR2 ANQGSEA. CDR3: CSVPTGPYYGYTF. DNA of the CDR3: TGCAGCGTGCCGACAGGGCCCTACTATGGCTACACCTTC. Full variable domain (rest looked up from reference TRBV29-1 and TRBJ1-2): SAVISQKPSRDICQRGTSLTIQCQVDSQVTMMFWYRQQPGQSLTLIATANQGSEATYESGFVIDKFPISRPNLTFSTLTVSNMSPEDSSIYLCSVPTGPYYGYTFGSGTRLTVV.

This chain connects TRBV4-1 to TRBJ1-5; tentatively, D is TRBD1 (6 bases). The CDR3 length is 13 residues. V was cut by 3 bases and J by 6 bases, with 9 bases left in between. Germline-derived CDR1 and CDR2 are MGHRA and YSYEKL. The CDR3 DNA sequence: TGCGCCAGCAGCCAGGCACAGGGTCAGCCCCAGCATTTT. This encodes CASSQAQGQPQHF.

This clonotype was picked up a small number of times. The chain carries TRBV20-1 and TRBJ2-7, with TRBD2 matching 11 bases. The germline CDR1 and CDR2 sequences are DFQATT and SNEGSKA (reference sequence). V lost 2 bases and J lost 1; bases outside the gene matches: 16. CDR3 size: 19 residues. The CDR3 here is CSARPGQGRGTSGSYEQYF. The CDR3 nucleotides read TGCAGTGCTAGACCTGGACAGGGAAGAGGGACTAGCGGTTCCTACGAGCAGTACTTC.

The rearrangement uses TRBV10-1 and TRBJ2-1, with a weak D call TRBD2 (6 bases). Germline V gives CDR1 WNHNN, CDR2 SYGVQD (reference sequence). V was shortened by 11 bases and J by 7 bases, with 12 bases between the two germline ends. The CDR3 extends over 11 amino acids. CDR3 DNA: TGCGCCGGGATTAGCGGTAATGAGCAGTTCTTC. Residues: CAGISGNEQFF.

The V gene is TRBV7-2, the J gene TRBJ2-6, with D possibly matching TRBD1 (6 bases). The germline V and J ends were trimmed by 3 bases and 4 bases, with 16 bases remaining between them. This CDR3 has 17 amino acids. Germline CDR1 and CDR2: SGHTA and FQGNSA. The CDR3 nucleotides read TGTGCCAGCAGCTTGGGGACATTGGGATCGGGGGCCAACGTCCTGACTTTC. Translating it yields CASSLGTLGSGANVLTF.

This clonotype was counted between two and nine times. This chain joins TRBV13 and TRBJ2-1; unclear D gene. V was clipped by 2 bases and J by 9 bases, with 11 bases between them. The CDR3 extends over 13 amino acids. The V gene's germline CDR1 is PRHDT and CDR2 FYEKMQ (reference sequence). The CDR3 region is CASSLYIGSEQFF. CDR3 bases: TGTGCCAGCAGCTTATATATAGGAAGTGAGCAGTTCTTC.

This clonotype was seen many times. V gene TRBV20-1 combines with J gene TRBJ1-5; TRBD1 matches at 7 bases. Germline loops: CDR1 DFQATT, CDR2 SNEGSKA (reference sequence). Germline trimming cut 3 bases from V and 2 bases from J; bases unmatched to any gene: 7. The CDR3 sequence is 15 residues long. The CDR3 spells CSARSGGGGNQPQHF. CDR3 sequence (DNA): TGCAGTGCTAGGTCAGGGGGAGGGGGCAATCAGCCCCAGCATTTT.

This clonotype was observed a few times. The CDR3 protein is CASRLKPSGGDGANVLTF. The CDR3 region has the DNA TGTGCCAGCAGGCTAAAGCCTAGCGGGGGGGATGGGGCCAACGTCCTGACTTTC. The gene calls are TRBV7-8 and TRBJ2-6; 12 nucleotides line up with TRBD2. Germline V gene lookup returns CDR1 SGHVS and CDR2 FQNEAQ. The CDR3 runs 18 residues. Unmatched junction bases numbered 9, after V lost 6 bases and J lost 3 bases.

The CDR3 region has the DNA TGCGCCAGCAGCCAAGGGCCCTCGGACAGGGCCTACGAGCAGTACTTC. Translating it yields CASSQGPSDRAYEQYF. The rearrangement links TRBV4-1 to TRBJ2-7; 8 nucleotides agree with TRBD1. In germline, CDR1 is MGHRA, CDR2 YSYEKL. The length of the CDR3 is 16 residues. V trimming: 1 base; J trimming: 2 bases; junction bases outside the gene matches: 7.

This clonotype was counted ten times or more. The rearrangement links TRBV29-1 to TRBJ2-7; maybe TRBD1 (5 bases). Germline V CDR1 and CDR2: SQVTM, ANQGSEA. V shed 1 base and J shed 3 bases, with 10 bases lying between them. The CDR3 is 13 residues long. The CDR3 sequence: CSVEGQGFYEQYF. The CDR3 DNA is TGCAGCGTTGAAGGTCAGGGCTTCTACGAGCAGTACTTC.

The chain links TRBV5-1 to TRBJ2-3, with D perhaps matching TRBD1 (7 bases). There are 15 residues in the CDR3. V lost 4 bases and J 2 bases, leaving 14 bases between the germline ends. Germline V gene sequence: CDR1 SGHRS, CDR2 YFSETQ. The CDR3 DNA follows: TGCGCCAGCAGCCACAGGGGACTCCTCACAGATACGCAGTATTTT. This translates into CASSHRGLLTDTQYF.

This clonotype came up many times. The V gene is TRBV11-2, the J gene TRBJ2-7, with 11 bases lining up with TRBD1. Germline CDR1 and CDR2: SGHAT and FQNNGV. CDR3 size: 14 residues. The V gene end was trimmed by 3 bases and the J gene end by 6 bases; junction bases not matched to a gene: 4. CDR3 protein: CASSFGTGGFEQYF. The CDR3 DNA reads TGTGCCAGCAGCTTCGGGACAGGGGGTTTCGAGCAGTACTTC.

This clonotype turned up a few times. CDR3 sequence (DNA): TGCAGCGTTCGGACAGGGGGCGGAATTAACACTGAAGCTTTCTTT. Encoded protein: CSVRTGGGINTEAFF. V and J are TRBV29-1 and TRBJ1-1, with 11 bases lining up with TRBD1. The V gene's germline CDR1 is SQVTM and CDR2 ANQGSEA. This CDR3 is built from 15 residues. V gave up 5 bases and J gave up 2 bases; unmatched junction bases: 7.

In this sample, this clonotype turned up many times. The J gene is TRBJ2-1, the V gene TRBV25-1; TRBD2 aligns across 10 bases. V gave up 3 bases and J gave up 6 bases; unmatched junction bases: 8. Per the germline V gene, CDR1 is MGHDK and CDR2 is SYGVNS. The CDR3 runs to 16 residues. This CDR3 reads CASSELGASGSNEQFF. The CDR3 DNA follows: TGTGCCAGCAGTGAGCTCGGGGCTAGCGGGAGCAATGAGCAGTTCTTC.

This chain links TRBV29-1 with TRBJ2-5; 10 nucleotides match TRBD1. Germline V gives CDR1 SQVTM, CDR2 ANQGSEA. J was trimmed by 4 bases and V by 3 bases; bases with no gene match: 2. The CDR3 runs 13 residues. CDR3 bases: TGCAGCGTTGAGGGACAGGGGATAGAGACCCAGTACTTC. Translated: CSVEGQGIETQYF.

V gene TRBV4-1 combines with J gene TRBJ1-4; no definite D call. V was pared by 2 bases and J by 3 bases, with 16 bases between. The CDR3 loop spans 17 amino acids. Germline V CDR1 and CDR2: MGHRA, YSYEKL. The CDR3 coding sequence is TGCGCCAGCAGCCAACCTCAGGCGGGTTTTTCTAATGAAAAACTGTTTTTT. Amino acids: CASSQPQAGFSNEKLFF.

This clonotype has only a few counts. The chain carries TRBV27 and TRBJ2-7, with 7 positions matching TRBD2. In germline, CDR1 is MNHEY, CDR2 SMNVEV (reference sequence). Losses at the gene ends were 8 bases for V and 2 bases for J; bases not matched to a gene: 3. The CDR3 totals 12 residues. The chain's CDR3 is CASGLDPYEQYF. The CDR3 nucleotides are TGTGCCAGCGGACTAGACCCCTACGAGCAGTACTTC.

This clonotype was counted many times. The chain combines TRBV7-9 with TRBJ2-2, with TRBD2 identical over 9 bases. The CDR3 loop spans 15 amino acids. Germline CDR1 is SEHNR and CDR2 is FQNEAQ (reference sequence). Germline trimming cut 4 bases from V and 4 bases from J; bases unmatched to any gene: 4. The CDR3 DNA follows: TGTGCCAGCAGCTCACGACTAGCGGCCACCGGGGAGCTGTTTTTT. Its protein product is CASSSRLAATGELFF.

This clonotype was recorded a few times. The V gene is TRBV7-9, the J gene TRBJ2-5; the D call may be TRBD1 or TRBD2 (5 bases each). Looked up from germline, CDR1 is SEHNR and CDR2 is FQNEAQ (reference sequence). Trimming left V 3 bases short and J 7 bases short, with 12 bases between. This CDR3 has 13 residues. As DNA, the CDR3 is TGTGCCAGCAGCTTGGACCTGAGGGGGACCCAGTACTTC. Amino acid sequence: CASSLDLRGTQYF.

This clonotype was counted at least ten times. The V and J genes are TRBV3-1 and TRBJ2-7; 7 bases align to TRBD1. J lost 2 bases, V lost 2 bases, and 9 bases had no gene match. Germline loops: CDR1 LGHDT, CDR2 YNNKEL (reference sequence). CDR3 size: 16 residues. The CDR3 is CASSQPRGDRAYEQYF. Written as DNA, the CDR3 is TGTGCCAGCAGCCAACCCAGAGGGGACAGAGCCTACGAGCAGTACTTC.